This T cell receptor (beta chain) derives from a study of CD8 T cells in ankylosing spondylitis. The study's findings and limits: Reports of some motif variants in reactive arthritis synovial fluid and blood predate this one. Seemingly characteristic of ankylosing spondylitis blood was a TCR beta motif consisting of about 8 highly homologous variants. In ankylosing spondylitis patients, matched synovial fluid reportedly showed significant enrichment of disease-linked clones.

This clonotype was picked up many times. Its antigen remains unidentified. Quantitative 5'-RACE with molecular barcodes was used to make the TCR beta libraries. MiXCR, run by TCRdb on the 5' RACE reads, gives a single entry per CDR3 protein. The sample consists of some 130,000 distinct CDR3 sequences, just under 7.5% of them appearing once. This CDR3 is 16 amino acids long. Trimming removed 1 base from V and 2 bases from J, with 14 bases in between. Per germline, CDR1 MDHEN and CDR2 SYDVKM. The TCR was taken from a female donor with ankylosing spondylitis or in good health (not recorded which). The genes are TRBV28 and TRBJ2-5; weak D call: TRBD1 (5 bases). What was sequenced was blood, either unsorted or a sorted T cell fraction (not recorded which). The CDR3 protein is CASSLFGRAGQETQYF. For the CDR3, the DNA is TGTGCCAGCAGTTTATTTGGCAGGGCCGGTCAAGAGACCCAGTACTTC.